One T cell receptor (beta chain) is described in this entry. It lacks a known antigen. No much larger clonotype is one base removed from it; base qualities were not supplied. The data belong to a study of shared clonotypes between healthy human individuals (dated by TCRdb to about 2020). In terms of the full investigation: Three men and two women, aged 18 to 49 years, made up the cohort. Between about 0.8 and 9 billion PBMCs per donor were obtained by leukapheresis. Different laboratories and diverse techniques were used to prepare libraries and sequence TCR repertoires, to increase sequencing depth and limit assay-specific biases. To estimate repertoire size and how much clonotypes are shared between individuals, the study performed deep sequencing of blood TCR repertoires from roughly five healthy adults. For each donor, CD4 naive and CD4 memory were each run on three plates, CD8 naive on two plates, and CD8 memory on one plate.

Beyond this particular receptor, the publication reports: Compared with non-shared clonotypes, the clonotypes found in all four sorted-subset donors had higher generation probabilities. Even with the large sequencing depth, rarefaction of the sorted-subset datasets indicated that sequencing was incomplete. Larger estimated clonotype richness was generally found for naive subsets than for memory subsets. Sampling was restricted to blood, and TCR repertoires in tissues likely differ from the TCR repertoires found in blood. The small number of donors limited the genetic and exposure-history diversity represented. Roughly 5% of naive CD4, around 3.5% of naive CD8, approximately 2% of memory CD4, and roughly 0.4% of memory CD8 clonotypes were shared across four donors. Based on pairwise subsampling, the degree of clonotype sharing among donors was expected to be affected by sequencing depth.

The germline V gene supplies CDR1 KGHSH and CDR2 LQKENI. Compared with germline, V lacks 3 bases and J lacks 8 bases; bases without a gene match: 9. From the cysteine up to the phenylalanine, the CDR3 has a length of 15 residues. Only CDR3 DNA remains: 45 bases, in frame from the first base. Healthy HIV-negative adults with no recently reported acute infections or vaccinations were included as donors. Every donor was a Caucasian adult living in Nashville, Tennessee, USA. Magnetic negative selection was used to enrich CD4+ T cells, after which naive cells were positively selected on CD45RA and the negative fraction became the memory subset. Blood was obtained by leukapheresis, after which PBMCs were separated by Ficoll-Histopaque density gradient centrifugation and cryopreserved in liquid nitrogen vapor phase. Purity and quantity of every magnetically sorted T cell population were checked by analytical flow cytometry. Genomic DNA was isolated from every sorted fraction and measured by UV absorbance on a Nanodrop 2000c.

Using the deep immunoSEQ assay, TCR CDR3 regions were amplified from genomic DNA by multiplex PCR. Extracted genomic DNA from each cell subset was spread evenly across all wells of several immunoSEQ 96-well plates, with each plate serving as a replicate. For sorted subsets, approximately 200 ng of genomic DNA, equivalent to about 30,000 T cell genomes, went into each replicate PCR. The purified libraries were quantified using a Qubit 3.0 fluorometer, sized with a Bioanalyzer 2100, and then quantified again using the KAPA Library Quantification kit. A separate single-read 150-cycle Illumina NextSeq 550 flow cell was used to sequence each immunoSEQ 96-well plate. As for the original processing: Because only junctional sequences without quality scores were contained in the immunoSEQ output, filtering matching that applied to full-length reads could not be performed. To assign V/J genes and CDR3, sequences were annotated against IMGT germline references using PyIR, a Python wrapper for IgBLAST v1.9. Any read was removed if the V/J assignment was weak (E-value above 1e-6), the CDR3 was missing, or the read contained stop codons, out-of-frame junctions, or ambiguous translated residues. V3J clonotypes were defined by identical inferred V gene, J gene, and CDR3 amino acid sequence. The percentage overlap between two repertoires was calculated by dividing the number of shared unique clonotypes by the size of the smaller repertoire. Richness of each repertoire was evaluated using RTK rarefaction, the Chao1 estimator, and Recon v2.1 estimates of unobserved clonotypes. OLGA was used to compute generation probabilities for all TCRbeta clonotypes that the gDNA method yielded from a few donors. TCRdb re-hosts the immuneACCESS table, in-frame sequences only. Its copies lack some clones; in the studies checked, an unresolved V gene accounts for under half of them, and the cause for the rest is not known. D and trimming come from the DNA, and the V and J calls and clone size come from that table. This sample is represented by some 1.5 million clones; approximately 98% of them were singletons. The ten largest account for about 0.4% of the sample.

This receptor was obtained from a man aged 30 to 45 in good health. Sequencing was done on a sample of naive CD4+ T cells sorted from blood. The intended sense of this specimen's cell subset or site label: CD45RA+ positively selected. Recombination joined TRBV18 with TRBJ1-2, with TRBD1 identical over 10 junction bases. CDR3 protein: CASSPRDRGLRGYTF. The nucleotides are TGTGCCAGCTCACCGAGGGACAGGGGTTTAAGGGGCTACACCTTC.